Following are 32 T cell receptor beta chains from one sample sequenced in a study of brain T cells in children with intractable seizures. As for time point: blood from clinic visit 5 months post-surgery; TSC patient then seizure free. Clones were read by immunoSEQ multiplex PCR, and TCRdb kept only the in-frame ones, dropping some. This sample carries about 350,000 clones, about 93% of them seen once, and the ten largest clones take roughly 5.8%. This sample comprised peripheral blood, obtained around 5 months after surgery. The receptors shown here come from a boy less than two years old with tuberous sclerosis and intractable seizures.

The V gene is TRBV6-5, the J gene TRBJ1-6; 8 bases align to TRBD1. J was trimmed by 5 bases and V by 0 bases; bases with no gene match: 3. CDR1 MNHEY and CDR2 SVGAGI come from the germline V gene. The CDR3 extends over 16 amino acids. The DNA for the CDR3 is TGTGCCAGCAGTTACTCCTCAGGGGGCCATAATTCACCCCTCCACTTT. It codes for CASSYSSGGHNSPLHF.

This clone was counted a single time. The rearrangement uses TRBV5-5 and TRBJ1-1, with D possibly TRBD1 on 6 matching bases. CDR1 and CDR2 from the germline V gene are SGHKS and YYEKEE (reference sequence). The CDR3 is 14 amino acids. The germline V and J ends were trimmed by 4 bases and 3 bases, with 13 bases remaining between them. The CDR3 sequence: CASSPIQGYTEAFF. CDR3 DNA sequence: TGTGCCAGCAGCCCAATACAGGGATACACTGAAGCTTTCTTT.

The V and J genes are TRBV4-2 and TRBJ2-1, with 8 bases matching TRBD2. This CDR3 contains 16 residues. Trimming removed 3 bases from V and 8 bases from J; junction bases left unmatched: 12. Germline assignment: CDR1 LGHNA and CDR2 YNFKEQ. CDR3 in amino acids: CASSQEGKAGDHEQFF. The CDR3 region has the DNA TGTGCCAGCAGCCAGGAAGGAAAAGCGGGGGATCATGAGCAGTTCTTC.

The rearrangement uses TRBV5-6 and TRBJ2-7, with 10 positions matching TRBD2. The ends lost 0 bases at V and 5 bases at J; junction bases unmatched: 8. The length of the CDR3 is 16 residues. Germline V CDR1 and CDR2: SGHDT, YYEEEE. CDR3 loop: CASSLGPSGSGDEQYF. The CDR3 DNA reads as TGTGCCAGCAGCTTGGGCCCTAGCGGGAGTGGTGACGAGCAGTACTTC.

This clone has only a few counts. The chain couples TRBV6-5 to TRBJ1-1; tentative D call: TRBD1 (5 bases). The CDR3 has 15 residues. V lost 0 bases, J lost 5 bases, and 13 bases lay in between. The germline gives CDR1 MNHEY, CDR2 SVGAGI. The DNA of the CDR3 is TGTGCCAGCAGTTACTCCGCGGGGGGTATAACTGAAGCTTTCTTT. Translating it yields CASSYSAGGITEAFF.

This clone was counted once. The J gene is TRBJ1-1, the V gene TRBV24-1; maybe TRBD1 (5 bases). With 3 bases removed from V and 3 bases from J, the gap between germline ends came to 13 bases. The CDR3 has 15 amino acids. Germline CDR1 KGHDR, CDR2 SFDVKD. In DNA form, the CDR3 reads TGTGCCACCAGTGATCCAAAGCGAGGGGACACTGAAGCTTTCTTT. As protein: CATSDPKRGDTEAFF.

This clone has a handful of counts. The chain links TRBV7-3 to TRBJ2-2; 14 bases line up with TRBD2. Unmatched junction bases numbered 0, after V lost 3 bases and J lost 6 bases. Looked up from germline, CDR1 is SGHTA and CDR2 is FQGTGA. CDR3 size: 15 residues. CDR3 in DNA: TGTGCCAGCAGCTTGGGACTAGCGGGAGCCGGGGAGCTGTTTTTT. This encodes CASSLGLAGAGELFF.

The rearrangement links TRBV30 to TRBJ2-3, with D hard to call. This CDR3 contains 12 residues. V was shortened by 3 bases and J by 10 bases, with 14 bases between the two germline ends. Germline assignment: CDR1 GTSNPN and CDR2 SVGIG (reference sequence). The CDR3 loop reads CAWSALGEAQYF. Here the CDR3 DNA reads TGTGCCTGGAGCGCCCTAGGAGAAGCGCAGTATTTT.

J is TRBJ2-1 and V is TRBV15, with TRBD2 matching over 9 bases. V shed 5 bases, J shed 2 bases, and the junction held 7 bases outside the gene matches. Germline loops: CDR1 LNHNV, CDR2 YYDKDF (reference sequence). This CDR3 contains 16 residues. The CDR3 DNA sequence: TGTGCCACCAGCGGATTGCCTAGCGGGACCTACAATGAGCAGTTCTTC. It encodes CATSGLPSGTYNEQFF.

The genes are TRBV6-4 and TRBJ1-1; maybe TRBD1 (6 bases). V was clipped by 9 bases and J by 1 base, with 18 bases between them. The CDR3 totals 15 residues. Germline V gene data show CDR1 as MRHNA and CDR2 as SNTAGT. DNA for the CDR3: TGTGCCAGAGGGGGGAGGGGCGCAGGGAACACTGAAGCTTTCTTT. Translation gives CARGGRGAGNTEAFF.

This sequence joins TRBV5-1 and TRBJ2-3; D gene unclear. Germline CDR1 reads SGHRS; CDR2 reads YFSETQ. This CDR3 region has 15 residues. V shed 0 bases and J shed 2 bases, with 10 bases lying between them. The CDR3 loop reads CASSLEASDTDTQYF. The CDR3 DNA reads TGCGCCAGCAGCTTGGAGGCCTCGGACACAGATACGCAGTATTTT.

Written as DNA, the CDR3 is TGTGCCAGCAGCCAAGCCCGGGGCAGAGGCTACACCTTC. Protein: CASSQARGRGYTF. The chain is built from TRBV14 and TRBJ1-2, with D possibly matching TRBD1 (5 bases). CDR1 SGHDN and CDR2 FVKESK come from the germline V gene. The CDR3 loop spans 13 amino acids. The germline V and J ends were trimmed by 1 base and 8 bases, with 11 bases remaining between them.

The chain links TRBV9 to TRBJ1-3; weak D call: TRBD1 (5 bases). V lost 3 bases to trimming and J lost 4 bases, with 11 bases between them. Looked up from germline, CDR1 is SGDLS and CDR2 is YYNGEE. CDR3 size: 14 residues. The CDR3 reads CASSGTGLGNTIYF. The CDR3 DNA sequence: TGTGCCAGCAGCGGCACAGGACTCGGAAACACCATATATTTT.

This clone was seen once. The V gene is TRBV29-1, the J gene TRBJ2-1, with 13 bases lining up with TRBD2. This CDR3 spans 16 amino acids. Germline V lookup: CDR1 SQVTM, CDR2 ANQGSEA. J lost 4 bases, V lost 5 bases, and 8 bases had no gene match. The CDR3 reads CSVTGLAGASYNEQFF. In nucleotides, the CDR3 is TGCAGCGTTACTGGACTAGCGGGAGCATCATACAATGAGCAGTTCTTC.

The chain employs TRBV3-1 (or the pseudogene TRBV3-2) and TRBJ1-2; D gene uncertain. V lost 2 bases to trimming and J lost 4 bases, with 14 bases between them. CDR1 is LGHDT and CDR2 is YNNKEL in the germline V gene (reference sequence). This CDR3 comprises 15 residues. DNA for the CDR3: TGTGCCAGCAGCCAATTGGGTGCCCCCTCCTATGGCTACACCTTC. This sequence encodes CASSQLGAPSYGYTF.

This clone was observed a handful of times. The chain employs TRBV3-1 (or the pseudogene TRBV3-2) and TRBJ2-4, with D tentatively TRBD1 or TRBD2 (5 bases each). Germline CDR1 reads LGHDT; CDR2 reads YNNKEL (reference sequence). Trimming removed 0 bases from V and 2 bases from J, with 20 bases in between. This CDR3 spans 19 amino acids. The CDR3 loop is CASSQDLPGAVGTKNIQYF. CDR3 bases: TGTGCCAGCAGCCAAGATCTGCCCGGGGCAGTAGGTACCAAAAACATTCAGTACTTC.

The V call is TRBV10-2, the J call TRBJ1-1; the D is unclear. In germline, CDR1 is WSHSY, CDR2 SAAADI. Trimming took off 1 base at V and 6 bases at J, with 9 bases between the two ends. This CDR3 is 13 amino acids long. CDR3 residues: CASSELSKAEAFF. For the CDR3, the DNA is TGCGCCAGCAGTGAGTTGAGCAAGGCTGAAGCTTTCTTT.

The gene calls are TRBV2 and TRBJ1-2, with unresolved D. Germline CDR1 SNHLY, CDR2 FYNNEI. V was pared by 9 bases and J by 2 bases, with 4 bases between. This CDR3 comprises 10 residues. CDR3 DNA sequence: TGTGCCAGTAAGAACTATGGCTACACCTTC. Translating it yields CASKNYGYTF. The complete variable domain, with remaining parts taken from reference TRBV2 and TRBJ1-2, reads EPEVTQTPSHQVTQMGQEVILRCVPISNHLYFYWYRQILGQKVEFLVSFYNNEISEKSEIFDDQFSVERPDGSNFTLKIRSTKLEDSAMYFCASKNYGYTFGSGTRLTVV.

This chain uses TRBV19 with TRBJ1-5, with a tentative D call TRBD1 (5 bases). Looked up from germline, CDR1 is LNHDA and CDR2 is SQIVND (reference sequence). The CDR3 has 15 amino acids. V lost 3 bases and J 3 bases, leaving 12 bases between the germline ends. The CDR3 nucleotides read TGTGCCAGTAGTATTTGGGACTCGAACAATCAGCCCCAGCATTTT. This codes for CASSIWDSNNQPQHF.

The CDR3 nucleotides are TGTGCCAGCAGCGTAGCTAGCGGGAGGGCCACTTCCACCGGGGAGCTGTTTTTT. As protein: CASSVASGRATSTGELFF. The rearrangement joins TRBV9 to TRBJ2-2, with 12 bases lining up with TRBD2. Trimming took 0 bases from V and 4 from J; bases not matched to a gene: 7. Germline lookup yields CDR1 SGDLS and CDR2 YYNGEE. The CDR3 is made up of 18 amino acids. The complete variable domain, with remaining parts taken from reference TRBV9 and TRBJ2-2, reads DSGVTQTPKHLITATGQRVTLRCSPRSGDLSVYWYQQSLDQGLQFLIQYYNGEERAKGNILERFSAQQFPDLHSELNLSSLELGDSALYFCASSVASGRATSTGELFFGEGSRLTVL.

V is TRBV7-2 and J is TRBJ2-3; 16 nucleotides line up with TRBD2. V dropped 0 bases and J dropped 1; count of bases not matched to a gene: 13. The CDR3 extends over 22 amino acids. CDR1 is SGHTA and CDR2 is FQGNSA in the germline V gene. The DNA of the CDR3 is TGTGCCAGCAGCTTAGCGTCCGGGACTAGCGGGAGGGCCTTTTCGGGCACAGATACGCAGTATTTT. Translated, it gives CASSLASGTSGRAFSGTDTQYF.

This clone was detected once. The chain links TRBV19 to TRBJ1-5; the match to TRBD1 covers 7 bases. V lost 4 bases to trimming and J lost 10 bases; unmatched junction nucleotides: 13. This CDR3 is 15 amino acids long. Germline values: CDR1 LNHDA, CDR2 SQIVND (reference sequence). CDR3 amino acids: CASSSRVRGQEPQHF. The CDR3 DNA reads TGTGCCAGTAGTAGTCGGGTGAGGGGGCAGGAACCCCAGCATTTT.

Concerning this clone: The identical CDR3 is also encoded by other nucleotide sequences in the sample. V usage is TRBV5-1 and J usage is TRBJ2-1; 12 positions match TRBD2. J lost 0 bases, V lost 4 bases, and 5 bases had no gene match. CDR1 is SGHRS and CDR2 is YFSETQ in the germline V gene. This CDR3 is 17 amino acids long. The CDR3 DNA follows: TGCGCCAGCAGCCTTGGACTAGCGGGGAGCTCCTACAATGAGCAGTTCTTC. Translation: CASSLGLAGSSYNEQFF. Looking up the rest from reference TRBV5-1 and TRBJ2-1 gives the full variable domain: KAGVTQTPRYLIKTRGQQVTLSCSPISGHRSVSWYQQTPGQGLQFLFEYFSETQRNKGNFPGRFSGRQFSNSRSEMNVSTLELGDSALYLCASSLGLAGSSYNEQFFGPGTRLTVL.

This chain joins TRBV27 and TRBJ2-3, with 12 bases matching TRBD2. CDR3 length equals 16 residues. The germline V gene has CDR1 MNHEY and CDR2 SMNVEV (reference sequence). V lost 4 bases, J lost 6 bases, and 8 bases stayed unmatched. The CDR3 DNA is TGTGCCAGCAGTTCAGGACTAGCGGGGTTCGCGGATACGCAGTATTTT. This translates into CASSSGLAGFADTQYF.

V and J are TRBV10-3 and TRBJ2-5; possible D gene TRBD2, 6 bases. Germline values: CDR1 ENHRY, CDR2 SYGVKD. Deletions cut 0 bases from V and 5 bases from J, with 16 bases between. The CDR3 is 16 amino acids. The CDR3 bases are TGTGCCATCAGTGAGTCCTTGTCGGAGGGTACGGAGACCCAGTACTTC. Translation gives CAISESLSEGTETQYF.

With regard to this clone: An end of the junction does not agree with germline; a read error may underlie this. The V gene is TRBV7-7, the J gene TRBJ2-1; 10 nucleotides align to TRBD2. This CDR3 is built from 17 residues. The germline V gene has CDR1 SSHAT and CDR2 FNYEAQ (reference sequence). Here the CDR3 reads CASSLGSGLAANNEQFF. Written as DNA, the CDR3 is TGTGCTAGCAGCTTAGGATCCGGACTAGCGGCGAACAATGAGCAGTTCTTC.

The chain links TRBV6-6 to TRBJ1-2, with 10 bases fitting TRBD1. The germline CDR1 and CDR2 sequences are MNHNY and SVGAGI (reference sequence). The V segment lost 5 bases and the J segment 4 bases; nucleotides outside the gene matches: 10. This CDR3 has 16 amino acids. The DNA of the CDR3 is TGTGCCAGCAGTAGCCCCGGGACAGGGGTTGGCTATGGCTACACCTTC. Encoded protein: CASSSPGTGVGYGYTF.

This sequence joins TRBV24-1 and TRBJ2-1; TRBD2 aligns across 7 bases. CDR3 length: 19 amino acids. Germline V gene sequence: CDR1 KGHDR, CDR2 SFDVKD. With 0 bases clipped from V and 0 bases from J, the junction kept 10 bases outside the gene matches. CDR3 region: CATSDLARLANSSYNEQFF. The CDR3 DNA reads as TGTGCCACCAGTGATTTGGCGAGACTAGCTAATAGCTCCTACAATGAGCAGTTCTTC.

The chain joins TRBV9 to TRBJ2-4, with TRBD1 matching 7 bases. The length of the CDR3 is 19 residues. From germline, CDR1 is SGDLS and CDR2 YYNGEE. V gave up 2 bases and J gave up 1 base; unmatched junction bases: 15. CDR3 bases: TGTGCCAGCAGCGTCGATTCAGGACAGGAGAAGTCGGCCAAAAACATTCAGTACTTC. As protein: CASSVDSGQEKSAKNIQYF.

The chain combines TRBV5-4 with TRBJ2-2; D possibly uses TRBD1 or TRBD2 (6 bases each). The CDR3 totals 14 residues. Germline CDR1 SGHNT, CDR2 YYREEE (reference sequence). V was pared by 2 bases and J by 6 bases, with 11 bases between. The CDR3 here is CASSFDGGPGELFF. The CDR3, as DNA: TGTGCCAGCAGCTTTGACGGGGGCCCCGGGGAGCTGTTTTTT. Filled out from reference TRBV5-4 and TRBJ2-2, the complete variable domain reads ETGVTQSPTHLIKTRGQQVTLRCSSQSGHNTVSWYQQALGQGPQFIFQYYREEENGRGNFPPRFSGLQFPNYSSELNVNALELDDSALYLCASSFDGGPGELFFGEGSRLTVL.

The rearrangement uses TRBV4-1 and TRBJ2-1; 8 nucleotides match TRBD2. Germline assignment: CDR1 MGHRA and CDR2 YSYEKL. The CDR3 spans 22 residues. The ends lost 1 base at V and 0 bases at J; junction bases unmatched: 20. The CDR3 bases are TGCGCCAGCAGCCAAGTGGAGCGGGAGTTAATCTGGAGTGTCGACTCCTACAATGAGCAGTTCTTC. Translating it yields CASSQVERELIWSVDSYNEQFF.

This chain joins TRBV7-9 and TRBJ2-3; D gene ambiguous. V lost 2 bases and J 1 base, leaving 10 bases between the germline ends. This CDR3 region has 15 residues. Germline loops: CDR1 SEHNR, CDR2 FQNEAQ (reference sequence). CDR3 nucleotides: TGTGCCAGCAGCTTAAATGGAGAGCGCACAGATACGCAGTATTTT. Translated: CASSLNGERTDTQYF.